This T cell receptor beta chain was obtained from a study of blood T cell repertoires in COVID-19 (dated by TCRdb to the early 2020s). Concerning the study at large: Samples covering the acute and convalescent phases of COVID-19 were provided by collaborators in the United States, Italy and Spain. Where available, HLA class I and class II types were obtained from metadata supplied by the sample provider rather than from assay-based typing. Nearly every sample came with metadata listing a de-identified subject ID, COVID-19 status, age in years and sex. The dataset comprised deeply sampled blood TCRbeta repertoires from subjects exposed to, actively infected with, or recovered from COVID-19. The prospective study material was composed of cDNA or gDNA derived from T cells, B-cell-depleted T cells, or PBMCs. A freely available public database, intended as a resource for researchers studying the immune response to SARS-CoV-2, is where the repertoires were released. Samples came from the ongoing ImmuneRACE study (first 160 participants) plus 1,254 subjects from 6 global collaborators.

Summary of the overall study and its limitations: How much clinical and demographic metadata was included differed by source and by participant, and the metadata was provided uncurated.

One collaborating source in Seattle enrolled patients while the patients were actively infected and followed the patients over time throughout the course of disease. The collaborating institutions used their own protocols to collect whole blood in K2EDTA tubes. For TCRbeta analysis, collaborators shipped samples as frozen whole blood, isolated PBMCs, or DNA extracted from either of those sample types. TCRbeta CDR3 regions were amplified from genomic DNA using the immunoSEQ Assay, a bias-controlled multiplex PCR. As for the authors' bioinformatics: The number of nucleated cells in each sample was estimated from the amplification of reference gene primers within the assay. To quantify the absolute abundance of each unique TCRbeta CDR3 rearrangement, sequence reads were collapsed and filtered. Productive Simpson clonality was computed per sample as the square root of Simpson's diversity index over productive rearrangements. TCRdb took this table from immuneACCESS and kept in-frame rearrangements with V and J called. Such tables lack part of the clones; where checked against another copy, unresolved V genes explain under half of the gap, and the rest is unexplained. The D gene and trimming were derived from the DNA, and the V and J assignments and clone size from that table. The table for this sample lists approximately 350,000 clones; about 89% of them were counted only once. The ten biggest clones cover around 3% of the sample.

Trimmed from V: 6 bases; trimmed from J: 8 bases; junction bases lacking a gene match: 15. Looking up the germline V gene (reference sequence) yields CDR1 LNHDA and CDR2 SQIVND. From the cysteine through the phenylalanine, the CDR3 covers 16 amino acids. Only the CDR3 portion is preserved as DNA: 48 bases, with reading frame beginning at the first base. This clone was seen a single time. Its recognized antigen is unknown. Base quality data are lacking; no much larger clone is found one base away. Material for sequencing was peripheral blood. The receptor comes from a woman under 40 with COVID-19, enrolled during active disease. Here the chain combines TRBV19 and TRBJ1-4; 7 junctional bases match TRBD1. The CDR3 region has the sequence CASSTGTALFGEKLFF. The sequenced DNA is TGTGCCAGTAGCACCGGGACAGCCCTTTTTGGGGAAAAACTGTTTTTT. The variable domain in full, with residues beyond the CDR3 obtained from the reference TRBV19 and TRBJ1-4 genes, is DGGITQSPKYLFRKEGQNVTLSCEQNLNHDAMYWYRQDPGQGLRLIYYSQIVNDFQKGDIAEGYSVSREKKESFPLTVTSAQKNPTAFYLCASSTGTALFGEKLFFGSGTQLSVL.